This TCR beta chain was sequenced during a study of T cells after posttransplantation cyclophosphamide. Whole-study findings and limits: Recipient CMV seropositivity and CMV reactivation strongly tracked TRB clonality. Blood and skin or GI T cell repertoires showed limited TRB overlap. Later blood repertoires were often dominated by clones from the donor CD8+ memory compartment.

For this clone: The antigen remains unidentified.

Germline V lookup: CDR1 MRHNA, CDR2 SNTAGT. The CDR3 has 18 amino acids. Trimming left V 7 bases short and J 4 bases short, with 23 bases between. Using immunoSEQ multiplex PCR, the repertoire was profiled, and TCRdb retains in-frame clones only, with some absent. This repertoire lists over 20,000 clones without singletons; about 1.5% sits in the top ten. Peripheral blood was collected from the related graft donor on the marrow donation day. V is TRBV6-4 and J is TRBJ1-6; the D is unclear. This TCR came from a man in his fifties in good health, CMV-negative, and a related stem cell transplant donor. The specimen sequenced was PBMCs. The CDR3 region has the DNA TGTGCCAGCACTACAGCAGTACATCGAATAAAATATAATTCACCCCTCCACTTT. As protein: CASTTAVHRIKYNSPLHF.